These 23 T cell receptor beta chains originate from one sample sequenced in a study of T cells in women clearing cervical HPV infection. This table comes from immunoSEQ multiplex PCR, and its TCRdb copy is limited to in-frame clones, with some not included. There are some 40,000 clones in the sample, with around 5% held by the top ten. Sample: blood buffy coat. The receptors here all came from a woman aged 18-69 years with a cervical HPV16 infection that either progressed to CIN3+ or cleared (not recorded which).

In regard to this clone: The read stops 3 residues short of the end of the CDR3; the missing end is completed from the germline J gene. The chain is built from TRBV20-1 and TRBJ2-1; TRBD2 matches at 7 bases. The CDR3 has 16 amino acids. Trimming removed 2 bases from V and 3 bases from J; junction bases left unmatched: 10. The V gene's germline CDR1 is DFQATT and CDR2 SNEGSKA (reference sequence). The sequenced part of the CDR3 DNA is TGCAGTGCTAGACCTGAGGGCGGGGACTACTACAATGAG. This translates into CSARPEGGDYYNE. Given in full, the CDR3 is CSARPEGGDYYNEQFF.

As regards this clone: Read coverage stops 3 residues before the CDR3 terminus; the germline J gene supplies the remainder. V is TRBV20-1 and J is TRBJ2-1, with D tentatively TRBD2 (6 bases). Between the trimmed V and J ends, which lost 0 bases and 7 bases, there was a span of 13 bases. CDR1 is DFQATT and CDR2 is SNEGSKA in the germline V gene (reference sequence). The CDR3 sequence is 14 residues long. The part of the CDR3 DNA that was read is TGCAGTGCTAGAGACCCTAGGGCGGGGAATGAG. The encoded protein is CSARDPRAGNE. The entire CDR3 is CSARDPRAGNEQFF.

Regarding this clone: Compared with germline, one end of the junction differs, possibly owing to a read error. The missing CDR3 end, 3 residues past where the read stops, is filled in from the germline J gene. Other DNA sequences within the sample encode an identical CDR3. The V and J genes are TRBV6-1 and TRBJ2-7, with TRBD1 identical over 8 bases. CDR3 length equals 14 residues. Germline V gives CDR1 MNHNS, CDR2 SASEGT. CDR3 in amino acids: CANSVLGQAYEQYF. The covered CDR3 bases are TGTGCCAACAGTGTGTTGGGACAGGCCTACGAG.

Comment on this clone: The read gets to within 3 residues of the CDR3 end, and the germline J gene fills in the rest. The genes are TRBV20-1 and TRBJ2-1; 8 bases are shared with TRBD1. The CDR3 is 15 amino acids. Trimming removed 0 bases from V and 3 bases from J; junction bases left unmatched: 4. The V gene's germline CDR1 is DFQATT and CDR2 SNEGSKA (reference sequence). The chain's CDR3 is CSAREGTGYYNEQFF. The CDR3 DNA, read in part, is TGCAGTGCTAGAGAAGGGACAGGTTACTACAATGAG.

As regards this clone: Coverage ceases 3 residues before the CDR3 finishes, and the germline J gene fills in the end. The chain combines TRBV20-1 with TRBJ1-1, with no clear D. Germline V gene data show CDR1 as DFQATT and CDR2 as SNEGSKA (reference sequence). This CDR3 has 12 amino acids. Trimming took off 3 bases at V and 5 bases at J, with 10 bases between the two ends. This CDR3 reads CSASKGKTEAFF. The covered CDR3 bases are TGCAGTGCTAGTAAGGGCAAGACTGAA.

To note about this clone: Coverage ceases 3 residues before the CDR3 finishes, and the germline J gene fills in the end. V is TRBV18 and J is TRBJ2-2; tentative D call: TRBD1 (6 bases). Germline V gives CDR1 KGHSH, CDR2 LQKENI. The CDR3 spans 16 residues. V lost 0 bases to trimming and J lost 7 bases, with 15 bases between them. The CDR3 DNA, read in part, is TGTGCCAGCTCACCACCCGAGAGGGGGTTCGACGGGGAG. Protein sequence: CASSPPERGFDGE. The full CDR3 protein reads CASSPPERGFDGELFF. Full variable domain (missing parts from reference TRBV18 and TRBJ2-2): NAGVMQNPRHLVRRRGQEARLRCSPMKGHSHVYWYRQLPEEGLKFMVYLQKENIIDESGMPKERFSAEFPKEGPSILRIQQVVRGDSAAYFCASSPPERGFDGELFFGEGSRLTVL.

Comments on this clone: The CDR3 goes on 3 residues after the read ends, and that part is filled in from the germline J gene. V and J are TRBV29-1 and TRBJ2-3; D might be TRBD1 (6 bases). Germline values: CDR1 SQVTM, CDR2 ANQGSEA. V lost 4 bases to trimming and J lost 0 bases, with 8 bases between them. CDR3 length equals 13 residues. The CDR3 loop is CSVGGGSTDTQYF. CDR3 DNA, as far as it was read: TGCAGCGTTGGAGGGGGAAGCACAGATACG.

In the case of this clone: Read sequence stops 3 residues before the CDR3 end, and the germline J gene provides the missing end. This chain links TRBV5-1 with TRBJ1-2, with 10 nucleotides matching TRBD1. Germline V CDR1 and CDR2: SGHRS, YFSETQ. Losses at the gene ends were 5 bases for V and 6 bases for J; bases not matched to a gene: 7. The CDR3 covers 14 residues. CDR3 DNA, as far as it was read: TGCGCCAGCAGAGAACCGGGACAGGGGAATGGC. This sequence encodes CASREPGQGNG. The whole CDR3 protein reads CASREPGQGNGYTF.

To note about this clone: Read coverage stops 3 residues before the CDR3 terminus; the germline J gene supplies the remainder. This chain uses TRBV19 with TRBJ1-3; no firm D call. The V end lost 8 bases, the J end lost 4 bases, and 15 bases lay between the germline ends. The CDR3 consists of 14 residues. From germline, CDR1 is LNHDA and CDR2 SQIVND (reference sequence). The part of the CDR3 DNA that was read is TGTGCCAGTCGATCCGGCAGGTCCGGAAACACC. Protein product: CASRSGRSGNT. The whole CDR3 protein reads CASRSGRSGNTIYF.

As regards this clone: Coverage ceases 3 residues before the CDR3 finishes, and the germline J gene fills in the end. The chain links TRBV30 to TRBJ1-2, with 10 bases that match TRBD1. V dropped 0 bases and J dropped 4; count of bases not matched to a gene: 8. Germline loops: CDR1 GTSNPN, CDR2 SVGIG (reference sequence). This CDR3 is built from 16 residues. CDR3 DNA (partial): TGTGCCTGGAGTGTACGGTGGGGACAGGGGACCTATGGC. Its translation is CAWSVRWGQGTYG. Given in full, the CDR3 is CAWSVRWGQGTYGYTF.

As to this clone: The CDR3 goes on 3 residues after the read ends, and that part is filled in from the germline J gene. J is TRBJ1-3 and V is TRBV19; no clear D gene. Germline assignment: CDR1 LNHDA and CDR2 SQIVND (reference sequence). Trimming left V 4 bases short and J 3 bases short, with 13 bases between. The CDR3 spans 15 residues. The CDR3 loop reads CASSTPRAGGNTIYF. CDR3 bases read: TGTGCCAGTAGTACCCCCCGTGCGGGTGGAAACACC.

About this clone itself: The read ends 3 residues before the CDR3 terminus; that terminus is restored from the germline J gene. The chain uses TRBV5-6 and TRBJ1-2; D is unresolved. Germline V gives CDR1 SGHDT, CDR2 YYEEEE. CDR3 length: 12 amino acids. With 4 bases removed from V and 7 bases from J, the gap between germline ends came to 11 bases. CDR3: CASSPDIGGYTF. The sequenced CDR3 bases are TGTGCCAGCAGCCCAGACATCGGTGGC.

Concerning this clone itself: The read ends 3 residues before the CDR3 terminus; that terminus is restored from the germline J gene. The chain links TRBV7-3 to TRBJ2-2; 8 bases align to TRBD2. Germline lookup yields CDR1 SGHTA and CDR2 FQGTGA. V was pared by 1 base and J by 6 bases, with 4 bases of the junction left unmatched. The CDR3 runs to 15 residues. Incomplete CDR3 DNA: TGTGCCAGCAGCTTAAACGGGGGGGCGTCCGGGGAG. Residues: CASSLNGGASGE. The entire CDR3 sequence reads CASSLNGGASGELFF.

Notes on this clone: Sequencing ends 3 residues short of the CDR3 end; the germline J gene provides the rest. The chain links TRBV6-4 to TRBJ1-2, with D possibly matching TRBD1 (6 bases). The germline gives CDR1 MRHNA, CDR2 SNTAGT. CDR3 length: 16 amino acids. V lost 3 bases and J lost 1, with 15 bases in between. The CDR3 bases that were read are TGTGCCAGCAGTGAGGACAGTGAAGCCTTTAACTATGGC. Translating gives CASSEDSEAFNYG. The whole CDR3 sequence is CASSEDSEAFNYGYTF.

A word on this clone: The read stops 3 residues short of the end of the CDR3; the missing end is completed from the germline J gene. V gene TRBV19 combines with J gene TRBJ2-7; D is unresolved. V dropped 4 bases and J dropped 4 bases, with 5 bases sitting between them. Germline V gene lookup returns CDR1 LNHDA and CDR2 SQIVND (reference sequence). This CDR3 region has 11 residues. CDR3 bases read: TGTGCCAGTAGTAATCGTTACGAG. This translates into CASSNRYE. In full, the CDR3 is CASSNRYEQYF. The complete variable domain, with remaining parts taken from reference TRBV19 and TRBJ2-7, reads DGGITQSPKYLFRKEGQNVTLSCEQNLNHDAMYWYRQDPGQGLRLIYYSQIVNDFQKGDIAEGYSVSREKKESFPLTVTSAQKNPTAFYLCASSNRYEQYFGPGTRLTVT.

This clone is called medium-sized based on its frequency. The CDR3 extends 3 residues past the end of the read, so its final part is completed from the germline J gene. The rearrangement links TRBV4-1 to TRBJ1-1; D may be TRBD1 (5 bases). CDR3 length equals 14 residues. The V end was cut by 4 bases, the J end by 3 bases, with 12 bases between. Germline CDR1 is MGHRA and CDR2 is YSYEKL. CDR3 bases read: TGCGCCAGCAGCCGAGGGACGGGGGACACTGAA. It codes for CASSRGTGDTE. The whole CDR3 sequence is CASSRGTGDTEAFF.

To note about this clone: From the germline J gene comes the end of the CDR3, since the read stops 3 residues before it. The identical CDR3 is also encoded by other nucleotide sequences in the sample. This chain joins TRBV2 and TRBJ1-2; 10 nucleotides match TRBD1. J gave up 2 bases and V 6 bases, and 6 bases lay outside the gene matches. This CDR3 comprises 15 residues. Germline CDR1 and CDR2: SNHLY and FYNNEI. Partial CDR3 DNA: TGTGCCAGCAGAAAGGACAGGGGGACCAACTATGGC. It is translated as CASRKDRGTNYG. The entire CDR3 sequence reads CASRKDRGTNYGYTF.

Partial CDR3 DNA: TGCGCCAGCAGTTCAGGGCGGTCGAACACTGAA. Protein product: CASSSGRSNTE. The complete CDR3 reads CASSSGRSNTEAFF. The chain combines TRBV5-1 with TRBJ1-1, with D maybe TRBD1 (5 bases). The read terminates 3 residues ahead of where the CDR3 ends, so the germline J gene completes it. Looked up from germline, CDR1 is SGHRS and CDR2 is YFSETQ. The germline V and J ends were trimmed by 5 bases and 1 base, with 12 bases remaining between them. The CDR3 consists of 14 residues.

A remark on this clone: The read is 3 residues too short to cover the CDR3 end, so that end is filled in from the germline J gene. This chain connects TRBV19 to TRBJ1-3; D is ambiguous. The CDR3 runs 15 residues. Trimming stripped 7 bases from V and 0 bases from J, with 13 bases between. Germline V gives CDR1 LNHDA, CDR2 SQIVND (reference sequence). This chain's CDR3 is CASNSSPNSGNTIYF. CDR3 DNA, as far as it was read: TGTGCCAGTAATTCTTCTCCTAACTCTGGAAACACC.

About this clone itself: The CDR3 is cut off 3 residues early in the read; its end comes from the germline J gene. The chain joins TRBV19 to TRBJ2-2; TRBD1 matches 8 bases. V was clipped by 10 bases and J by 5 bases; unmatched bases: 9. Germline CDR1 and CDR2: LNHDA and SQIVND (reference sequence). The CDR3 has 14 residues. CDR3 bases read: TGTGCCAAAATACCCCGACAGGGGACCGGGGAG. Its translation: CAKIPRQGTGE. The whole CDR3 region reads CAKIPRQGTGELFF. Complete variable domain (other parts from reference TRBV19 and TRBJ2-2): DGGITQSPKYLFRKEGQNVTLSCEQNLNHDAMYWYRQDPGQGLRLIYYSQIVNDFQKGDIAEGYSVSREKKESFPLTVTSAQKNPTAFYLCAKIPRQGTGELFFGEGSRLTVL.

Points on this clone: The read gets to within 3 residues of the CDR3 end, and the germline J gene fills in the rest. The chain joins TRBV29-1 to TRBJ2-3; the D gene is possibly TRBD2 (5 bases). Trimming removed 4 bases from V and 1 base from J, with 9 bases in between. The CDR3 totals 13 residues. The germline gives CDR1 SQVTM, CDR2 ANQGSEA. The sequenced CDR3 bases are TGCAGCGTTGGAGTCGGGGGCACAGATACG. It yields the protein CSVGVGGTDT. The CDR3 as a whole reads CSVGVGGTDTQYF.

About this clone itself: The sequence runs out 3 residues before the end of the CDR3; the remainder is reconstructed from the germline J gene. The chain employs TRBV5-6 and TRBJ2-4; the D is unclear. The CDR3 runs 14 residues. Germline V gene sequence: CDR1 SGHDT, CDR2 YYEEEE. Between the trimmed V and J ends, which lost 2 bases and 1 base, there was a span of 7 bases. The CDR3 DNA, read in part, is TGTGCCAGCAGCTTCCAAGCCGCCAAAAACATT. Translation gives CASSFQAAKNI. The CDR3 reads in full as CASSFQAAKNIQYF.

Turning to this clone: Sequencing ends 3 residues short of the CDR3 end; the germline J gene provides the rest. This chain joins TRBV7-8 and TRBJ2-7; 10 positions agree with TRBD1. Unmatched junction bases numbered 5, after V lost 1 base and J lost 2 bases. Germline loops: CDR1 SGHVS, CDR2 FQNEAQ. This CDR3 region has 16 residues. CDR3 residues: CASSLGQGAEAYEQYF. CDR3 DNA (partial): TGTGCCAGCAGCTTAGGACAGGGGGCGGAGGCCTACGAG.